A single sample gave rise to the 20 T cell receptor beta chains below, sequenced in a study of blood T cell repertoires in COVID-19. Only in-frame clones appear in the TCRdb table, and some are missing; sequencing was by immunoSEQ multiplex PCR. Here the sample spans around 80,000 clones, 65% to 85% being singletons. Material: peripheral blood. All receptors derive from a woman aged 80 or over with acute or convalescent COVID-19.

The V call is TRBV18, the J call TRBJ2-7, with 16 bases identical to TRBD2. This CDR3 region has 19 residues. In germline, CDR1 is KGHSH, CDR2 LQKENI. The junction had 10 bases not matched to a gene; V was cut back by 3 bases and J by 2 bases. The CDR3 protein is CASSPGTSGRADTAYEQYF. The DNA for the CDR3 is TGTGCCAGCTCACCTGGGACTAGCGGGAGGGCCGATACAGCCTACGAGCAGTACTTC. Filled out from reference TRBV18 and TRBJ2-7, the complete variable domain reads NAGVMQNPRHLVRRRGQEARLRCSPMKGHSHVYWYRQLPEEGLKFMVYLQKENIIDESGMPKERFSAEFPKEGPSILRIQQVVRGDSAAYFCASSPGTSGRADTAYEQYFGPGTRLTVT.

The chain joins TRBV5-1 to TRBJ2-5; 7 bases map to TRBD2. The CDR3 consists of 16 residues. The V and J ends lost 5 bases and 2 bases, in that order; junction bases with no gene match: 12. In germline, CDR1 is SGHRS, CDR2 YFSETQ. The CDR3 DNA follows: TGCGCCAGCAGGGCAACCTTGACTAGCCGTCAAGAGACCCAGTACTTC. The encoded protein is CASRATLTSRQETQYF.

The chain has TRBV18 and TRBJ1-4, with 8 bases fitting TRBD1. CDR3 size: 15 residues. Trimming took 3 bases from V and 2 from J; bases not matched to a gene: 2. Germline V gene data show CDR1 as KGHSH and CDR2 as LQKENI. CDR3 in DNA: TGTGCCAGCTCACCTCGGACAGGGACTAATGAAAAACTGTTTTTT. Its protein is CASSPRTGTNEKLFF.

The chain links TRBV11-3 to TRBJ2-5; D gene ambiguous. V was shortened by 2 bases and J by 4 bases, with 8 bases between the two germline ends. This CDR3 is built from 13 residues. The germline gives CDR1 SGHNT, CDR2 YENEEA. The CDR3 sequence is CASSLYSSETQYF. The CDR3, as DNA: TGTGCCAGCAGCTTATACAGCTCAGAGACCCAGTACTTC.

J is TRBJ1-2 and V is TRBV4-3, with 7 bases matching TRBD1. Trimming removed 1 base from V and 2 bases from J; junction bases left unmatched: 7. Germline-derived CDR1 and CDR2 are LGHNA and YSLEER. The length of the CDR3 is 16 residues. The DNA of the CDR3 is TGCGCCAGCAGCCAAGTTTGGGACAGCGCAAACTATGGCTACACCTTC. It is translated as CASSQVWDSANYGYTF.

The chain joins TRBV24-1 to TRBJ1-2, with a tentative D call TRBD1 (6 bases). This CDR3 is 13 amino acids long. The ends were cut back, 4 bases at V and 2 bases at J, with 7 bases in the middle. From germline, CDR1 is KGHDR and CDR2 SFDVKD. This chain's CDR3 is CATSDGTNYGYTF. In DNA, the CDR3 is TGTGCCACCAGTGACGGGACAAACTATGGCTACACCTTC.

The chain carries TRBV6-5 and TRBJ2-5; 7 nucleotides line up with TRBD1. Germline V gene data show CDR1 as MNHEY and CDR2 as SVGAGI. V dropped 6 bases and J dropped 5; count of bases not matched to a gene: 9. The CDR3 sequence is 14 residues long. The DNA of the CDR3 is TGTGCCAGCAGGCGAACAGGGGTAGGGGAGACCCAGTACTTC. Translated: CASRRTGVGETQYF.

As DNA, the CDR3 is TGTGCCAGCAGCCAAGAGGGGGGACAGTCCGGGGCCTACGAGCAGTACTTC. Protein sequence: CASSQEGGQSGAYEQYF. This chain links TRBV3-1 (or the pseudogene TRBV3-2) with TRBJ2-7, with D tentatively TRBD1 (7 bases). The CDR3 is 17 amino acids. Germline-derived CDR1 and CDR2 are LGHDT and YNNKEL (reference sequence). V shed 0 bases and J shed 2 bases, with 17 bases lying between them.

This chain connects TRBV9 to TRBJ2-1, with a tentative D call TRBD2 (5 bases). The CDR3 extends over 14 amino acids. V lost 2 bases, J lost 6 bases, and 12 bases lay in between. CDR1 is SGDLS and CDR2 is YYNGEE in the germline V gene. In DNA, the CDR3 is TGTGCCAGCAGCGTGGGGTCGGCGGGCAATGAGCAGTTCTTC. Its translation: CASSVGSAGNEQFF.

This chain uses TRBV19 with TRBJ1-4, with D possibly TRBD1 on 5 matching bases. Germline V gene sequence: CDR1 LNHDA, CDR2 SQIVND (reference sequence). CDR3 length equals 13 residues. Deletions cut 7 bases from V and 7 bases from J, with 13 bases between. The CDR3: CASTSQGGEKLFF. In DNA, the CDR3 is TGTGCCAGTACTTCGCAGGGAGGTGAAAAACTGTTTTTT.

This clone was picked up one time. In DNA, the CDR3 is TGTGCCAGCAGCGTAGGGGCGTGGGAGACCCAGTACTTC. As protein: CASSVGAWETQYF. This chain connects TRBV9 to TRBJ2-5; D gene unclear. V gave up 0 bases and J gave up 5 bases, with 8 bases separating them. CDR3 length equals 13 residues. Germline CDR1 SGDLS, CDR2 YYNGEE.

The J gene is TRBJ2-7, the V gene TRBV11-2; 7 bases match TRBD1. Per germline, CDR1 SGHAT and CDR2 FQNNGV. The CDR3 spans 14 residues. V was pared by 6 bases and J by 4 bases, with 9 bases of the junction left unmatched. CDR3 region: CASSQTGAVYEQYF. The DNA for the CDR3 is TGTGCCAGCAGTCAAACAGGGGCCGTATACGAGCAGTACTTC.

This chain connects TRBV19 to TRBJ1-3, with D perhaps TRBD1 (6 bases). The CDR3 length is 19 residues. V was pared by 6 bases and J by 1 base, with 25 bases between. The germline gives CDR1 LNHDA, CDR2 SQIVND (reference sequence). DNA for the CDR3: TGTGCCAGTAGCCCGGATCACCGTTCCGGGGGGCTTTCTGGAAACACCATATATTTT. Its protein product is CASSPDHRSGGLSGNTIYF.

CDR3 residues: CASSRTSGVVETQYF. Written as DNA, the CDR3 is TGTGCCAGCAGCCGGACTAGTGGGGTTGTGGAGACCCAGTACTTC. This chain connects TRBV11-2 to TRBJ2-5, with 7 bases lining up with TRBD2. The V segment lost 5 bases and the J segment 5 bases; nucleotides outside the gene matches: 11. Germline values: CDR1 SGHAT, CDR2 FQNNGV. This CDR3 region has 15 residues.

The rearrangement uses TRBV3-1 (or the pseudogene TRBV3-2) and TRBJ2-3; TRBD2 agrees at 7 bases. Per the germline V gene, CDR1 is LGHDT and CDR2 is YNNKEL (reference sequence). V shed 4 bases, J shed 2 bases, and the junction held 3 bases outside the gene matches. The CDR3 loop spans 14 amino acids. The CDR3 sequence is CASSRDYPTDTQYF. As DNA, the CDR3 is TGTGCCAGCAGCCGGGACTACCCCACAGATACGCAGTATTTT.

V usage is TRBV5-1 and J usage is TRBJ2-2, with D maybe TRBD2 (5 bases). Trimming removed 4 bases at V and 0 bases at J, with 16 bases between. The CDR3 extends over 17 amino acids. CDR1 is SGHRS, CDR2 YFSETQ, per germline. As DNA, the CDR3 is TGCGCCAGCAGCCTTAGGGCTGTCGGGACGAACACCGGGGAGCTGTTTTTT. Translated, it gives CASSLRAVGTNTGELFF.

This clone has just a few counts. The same CDR3 arises from other DNA sequences in this sample as well. The V and J genes are TRBV5-1 and TRBJ1-1; D is possibly TRBD1 (6 bases). Trimming removed 0 bases from V and 1 base from J, with 7 bases in between. The CDR3 is 14 residues long. Germline-derived CDR1 and CDR2 are SGHRS and YFSETQ. CDR3 sequence (DNA): TGCGCCAGCAGCTTGGACAGGGCGAACACTGAAGCTTTCTTT. Encoded protein: CASSLDRANTEAFF.

The chain's CDR3 is CASSGGQVNTEAFF. The CDR3 DNA reads TGTGCCAGCAGTGGCGGACAGGTTAACACTGAAGCTTTCTTT. The V and J genes are TRBV2 and TRBJ1-1, with TRBD1 matching over 7 bases. The CDR3 loop spans 14 amino acids. Trimming removed 4 bases from V and 2 bases from J; junction bases left unmatched: 4. Germline assignment: CDR1 SNHLY and CDR2 FYNNEI.

This chain joins TRBV13 and TRBJ1-1; no clear D. Germline assignment: CDR1 PRHDT and CDR2 FYEKMQ (reference sequence). The germline V and J ends were trimmed by 3 bases and 6 bases, with 11 bases remaining between them. The CDR3 totals 13 residues. CDR3 nucleotide sequence: TGTGCCAGCAGCTTGGCAGGACTCTCTGAAGCTTTCTTT. Translated, it gives CASSLAGLSEAFF.

The chain links TRBV18 to TRBJ2-7; 9 nucleotides agree with TRBD1. Germline loops: CDR1 KGHSH, CDR2 LQKENI. The J segment lost 4 bases and the V segment lost 1 base, leaving 2 bases of the junction unmatched. The CDR3 consists of 14 residues. Here the CDR3 DNA reads TGTGCCAGCTCACCACAGGACAGGGGTTACGAGCAGTACTTC. Translated: CASSPQDRGYEQYF.